This T cell receptor beta chain was identified in a study of blood T cell repertoires in COVID-19 (dated by TCRdb to 2020 to 2021). Study-wide context: The collaborator samples originated in the United States, Italy and Spain and spanned the acute and convalescent phases of COVID-19. Deeply sampled blood TCRbeta repertoires from subjects exposed to, actively infected with, or recovered from COVID-19 were included in the dataset. The material from the prospective study consisted of cDNA or gDNA derived from T cells, B-cell-depleted T cells, or PBMCs. The repertoires were released in a freely available public database intended as a resource for research on the immune response to SARS-CoV-2. Samples were obtained from the ongoing ImmuneRACE study (first 160 participants) and from 1,200 or so subjects provided by 6 global collaborators. The sample metadata nearly always contained a de-identified subject ID, COVID-19 status, age in years and sex. Where available, HLA class I and class II types were taken from metadata supplied by the sample provider and were not determined by assay-based typing. General study outcomes and caveats: How much clinical and demographic metadata was included differed by source and by participant, and the metadata was provided uncurated.

TCRbeta CDR3 regions were amplified from genomic DNA using the immunoSEQ Assay, a bias-controlled multiplex PCR. On the study's bioinformatics: Within the assay, amplification of reference gene primers was used to estimate how many nucleated cells each sample contained. To quantify the absolute abundance of each unique TCRbeta CDR3 rearrangement, sequence reads were collapsed and filtered. For each sample, productive Simpson clonality was calculated as the square root of Simpson's diversity index across productive rearrangements. TCRdb holds this immuneACCESS table with in-frame rearrangements only. Some clones are missing; in checked studies, unresolved V genes explain under half, and the rest has no known cause. V and J calls and clone size follow that table, whereas D and trimming were derived from the DNA. The sample includes 150,000 or so clones, with around 89% observed a single time. Of the sample, roughly 1.2% falls within the top ten clones.

In the prospective study, participants were roughly 18 to 90 years old, resided in fewer than 25 geographic areas of the United States, and were enrolled through a virtual design. In the prospective study, cohorts were assigned on the basis of participant-reported clinical history obtained from a screening survey and a study questionnaire. In the prospective study, mobile phlebotomists collected whole blood, serum and a nasopharyngeal or oropharyngeal swab from each participant. Over a 2-month period, participants in the prospective study had the option of providing additional blood draws and questionnaires. Before DNA extraction, blood samples from the prospective study were shipped at room temperature or frozen. With respect to this clone: The specificity of this receptor is unknown. No clone much larger than this one lies a single base away; base qualities are absent.

V trim: 5 bases; J trim: 5 bases; unmatched bases: 8. From the cysteine through the phenylalanine, the CDR3 covers 17 amino acids. Here the CDR3 DNA is all that survives: 51 bases in frame from base 1. In the germline V gene, CDR1 corresponds to SGHTA and CDR2 to FQGNSA. This receptor was identified in a woman under 40 with acute COVID-19. Sequenced material: PBMCs or T cells enriched from blood (not recorded which). This sequence uses TRBV7-2 and TRBJ2-1; a stretch of 14 junction bases matches TRBD2. The CDR3 loop reads CASSPQGTSGGHNEQFF. The DNA sequence is as follows: TGTGCCAGCAGCCCCCAGGGGACTAGCGGGGGCCACAATGAGCAGTTCTTC.